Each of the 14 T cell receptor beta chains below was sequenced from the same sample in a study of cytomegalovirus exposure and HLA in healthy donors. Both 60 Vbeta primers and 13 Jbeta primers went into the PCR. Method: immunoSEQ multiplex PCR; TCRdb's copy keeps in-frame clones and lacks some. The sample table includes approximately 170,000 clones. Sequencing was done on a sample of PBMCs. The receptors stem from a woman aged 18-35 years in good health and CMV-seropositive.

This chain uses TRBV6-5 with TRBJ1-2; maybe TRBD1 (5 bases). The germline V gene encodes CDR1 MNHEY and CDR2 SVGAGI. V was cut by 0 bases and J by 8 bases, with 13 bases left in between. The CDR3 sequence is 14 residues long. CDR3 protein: CASSYSGRVGGYTF. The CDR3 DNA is TGTGCCAGCAGTTACTCCGGCAGGGTAGGAGGCTACACCTTC.

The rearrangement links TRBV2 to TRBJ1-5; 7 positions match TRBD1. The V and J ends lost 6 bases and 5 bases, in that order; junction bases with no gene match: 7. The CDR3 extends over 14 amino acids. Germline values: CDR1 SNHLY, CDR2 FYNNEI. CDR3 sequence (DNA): TGTGCCAGCAGCCGGGACAGAGACTATCAGCCCCAGCATTTT. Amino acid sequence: CASSRDRDYQPQHF.

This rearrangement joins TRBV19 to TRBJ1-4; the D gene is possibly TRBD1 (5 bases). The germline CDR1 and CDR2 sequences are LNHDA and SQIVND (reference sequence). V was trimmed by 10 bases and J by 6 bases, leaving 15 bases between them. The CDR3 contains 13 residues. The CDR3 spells CATAGHPDEKLFF. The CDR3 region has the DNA TGTGCCACCGCCGGACACCCCGATGAAAAACTGTTTTTT.

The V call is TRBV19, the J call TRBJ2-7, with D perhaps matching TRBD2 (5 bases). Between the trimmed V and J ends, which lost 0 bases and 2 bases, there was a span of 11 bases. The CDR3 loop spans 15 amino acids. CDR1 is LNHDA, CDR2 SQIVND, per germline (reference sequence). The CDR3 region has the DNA TGTGCCAGTAGTATAGACAGCGCGGGTACCTACGAGCAGTACTTC. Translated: CASSIDSAGTYEQYF.

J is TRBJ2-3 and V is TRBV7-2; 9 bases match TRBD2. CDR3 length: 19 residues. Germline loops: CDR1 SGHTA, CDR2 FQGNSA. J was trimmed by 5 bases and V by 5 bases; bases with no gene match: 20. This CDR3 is CASSRKGQSAGGTGDTQYF. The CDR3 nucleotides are TGTGCCAGCAGCAGGAAGGGTCAATCAGCGGGGGGAACGGGAGATACGCAGTATTTT. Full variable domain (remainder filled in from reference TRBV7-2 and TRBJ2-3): GAGVSQSPSNKVTEKGKDVELRCDPISGHTALYWYRQSLGQGLEFLIYFQGNSAPDKSGLPSDRFSAERTGGSVSTLTIQRTQQEDSAVYLCASSRKGQSAGGTGDTQYFGPGTRLTVL.

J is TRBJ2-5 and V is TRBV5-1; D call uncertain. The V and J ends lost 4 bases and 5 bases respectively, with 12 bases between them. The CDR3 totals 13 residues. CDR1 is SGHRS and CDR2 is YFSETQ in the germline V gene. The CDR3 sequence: CASSHDSGETQYF. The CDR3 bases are TGCGCCAGCAGCCATGACTCTGGGGAGACCCAGTACTTC.

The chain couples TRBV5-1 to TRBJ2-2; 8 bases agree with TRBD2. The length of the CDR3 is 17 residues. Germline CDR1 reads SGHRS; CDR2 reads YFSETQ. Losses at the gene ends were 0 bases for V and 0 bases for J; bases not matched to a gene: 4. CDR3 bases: TGCGCCAGCAGCTTGGAGGCAGCGGGGGCGAACACCGGGGAGCTGTTTTTT. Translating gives CASSLEAAGANTGELFF.

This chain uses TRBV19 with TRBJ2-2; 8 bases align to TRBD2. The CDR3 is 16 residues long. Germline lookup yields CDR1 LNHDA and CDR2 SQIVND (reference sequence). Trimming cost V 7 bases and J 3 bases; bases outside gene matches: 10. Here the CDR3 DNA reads TGTGCCAGTACCACCACTAGCGGTGGGGACACCGGGGAGCTGTTTTTT. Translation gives CASTTTSGGDTGELFF.

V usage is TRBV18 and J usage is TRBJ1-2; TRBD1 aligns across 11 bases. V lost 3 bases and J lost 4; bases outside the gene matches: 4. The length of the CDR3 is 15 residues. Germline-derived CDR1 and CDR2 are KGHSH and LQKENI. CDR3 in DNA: TGTGCCAGCTCACCCCGGGACAGGGGGATCTATGGCTACACCTTC. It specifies CASSPRDRGIYGYTF.

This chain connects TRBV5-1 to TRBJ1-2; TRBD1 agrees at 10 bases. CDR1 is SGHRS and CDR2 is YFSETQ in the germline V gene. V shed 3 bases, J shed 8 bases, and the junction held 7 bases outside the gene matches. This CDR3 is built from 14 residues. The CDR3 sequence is CASSSTRQGAGYTF. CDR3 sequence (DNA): TGCGCCAGCAGCTCGACCCGACAGGGGGCAGGCTACACCTTC. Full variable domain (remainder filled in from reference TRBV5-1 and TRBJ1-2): KAGVTQTPRYLIKTRGQQVTLSCSPISGHRSVSWYQQTPGQGLQFLFEYFSETQRNKGNFPGRFSGRQFSNSRSEMNVSTLELGDSALYLCASSSTRQGAGYTFGSGTRLTVV.

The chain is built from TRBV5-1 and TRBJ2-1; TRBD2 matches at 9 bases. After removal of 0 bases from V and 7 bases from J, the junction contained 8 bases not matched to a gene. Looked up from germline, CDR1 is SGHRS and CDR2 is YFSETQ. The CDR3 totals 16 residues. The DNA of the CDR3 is TGCGCCAGCAGCTTGGCCGGGGTAGCGGGGGTGAATGAGCAGTTCTTC. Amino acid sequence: CASSLAGVAGVNEQFF.

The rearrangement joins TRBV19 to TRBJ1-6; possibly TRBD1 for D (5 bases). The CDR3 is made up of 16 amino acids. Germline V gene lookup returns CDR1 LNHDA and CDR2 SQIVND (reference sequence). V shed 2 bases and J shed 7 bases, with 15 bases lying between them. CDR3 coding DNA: TGTGCCAGTAGTATATCGACCGGGCGGGACAATTCACCCCTCCACTTT. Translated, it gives CASSISTGRDNSPLHF.

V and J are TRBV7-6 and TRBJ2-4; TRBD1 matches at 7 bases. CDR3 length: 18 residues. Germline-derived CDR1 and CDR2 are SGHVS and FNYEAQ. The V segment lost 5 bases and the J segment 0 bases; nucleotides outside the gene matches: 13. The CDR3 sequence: CASSPLPKGALAKNIQYF. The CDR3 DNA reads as TGTGCCAGCAGCCCGCTGCCTAAGGGGGCTCTAGCCAAAAACATTCAGTACTTC.

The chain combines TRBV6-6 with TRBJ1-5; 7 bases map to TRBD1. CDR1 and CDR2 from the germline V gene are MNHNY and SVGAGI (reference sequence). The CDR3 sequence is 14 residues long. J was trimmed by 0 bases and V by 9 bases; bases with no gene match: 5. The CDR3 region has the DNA TGTGCCAGTAGGGGGCCTTATAGCAATCAGCCCCAGCATTTT. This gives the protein CASRGPYSNQPQHF.